This T cell receptor (beta chain) was sequenced for a study of CD8 T cells in Susac syndrome. On the study more broadly: Sequenced Susac syndrome patients included over 5 with clinically active disease and 8 or 9 in remission.

This clonotype showed up just once. Antigen: not known. A quantity of about 0.5 to 1 ug RNA underwent reverse transcription using random hexamers. Amplification of the TCR beta CDR3 was carried out by immunoSEQ multiplex PCR, which spanned a total of 54 Vbeta and 13 Jbeta segments. TCRdb redid the calling of the immunoSEQ multiplex PCR reads with MiXCR, one entry per CDR3 protein. This table has some 140,000 distinct CDR3 sequences, 95% appearing once. Overall study findings and caveats: Susac-specific public clones numbered about 15 in total CD8+ repertoires (and 5 or 6 in CD8+ TEMRA repertoires).

The CDR3 is 14 residues long. The ends were cut back, 4 bases at V and 2 bases at J, with 8 bases in the middle. Germline V gives CDR1 MDHEN, CDR2 SYDVKM. The chain employs TRBV28 and TRBJ2-2, with D uncertain. This sequence was found in a human donor with Susac syndrome. Sequencing input: CD8+ T cells from PBMCs. The CDR3 loop reads CASSYLRNTGELFF. In nucleotides, the CDR3 is TGTGCCAGCAGTTATTTGAGAAACACCGGGGAGCTGTTTTTT.